This T cell receptor (beta chain) derives from a study of lymphopenia after photon versus proton radiotherapy. Germline-derived CDR1 and CDR2 are GTSNPN and SVGIG (reference sequence). This CDR3 spans 13 amino acids. The V end was cut by 3 bases, the J end by 9 bases, with 12 bases between. The method was immunoSEQ multiplex PCR; TCRdb's version includes in-frame clones alone and lacks a portion of them. The sample carries about 70,000 clones, around 93% recorded once. The input for sequencing was peripheral blood, taken from a patient treated with photon-based radiotherapy. The clonotype comes from a woman aged 40 to 49 with cholangiocarcinoma. The chain carries TRBV30 and TRBJ1-6; D is perhaps TRBD1 (5 bases). Here the CDR3 reads CAWREWRGSPLHF. In nucleotides, the CDR3 is TGTGCCTGGAGAGAGTGGAGGGGTTCACCCCTCCACTTT. Looking up the rest from reference TRBV30 and TRBJ1-6 gives the full variable domain: SQTIHQWPATLVQPVGSPLSLECTVEGTSNPNLYWYRQAAGRGLQLLFYSVGIGQISSEVPQNLSASRPQDRQFILSSKKLLLSDSGFYLCAWREWRGSPLHFGNGTRLTVT.